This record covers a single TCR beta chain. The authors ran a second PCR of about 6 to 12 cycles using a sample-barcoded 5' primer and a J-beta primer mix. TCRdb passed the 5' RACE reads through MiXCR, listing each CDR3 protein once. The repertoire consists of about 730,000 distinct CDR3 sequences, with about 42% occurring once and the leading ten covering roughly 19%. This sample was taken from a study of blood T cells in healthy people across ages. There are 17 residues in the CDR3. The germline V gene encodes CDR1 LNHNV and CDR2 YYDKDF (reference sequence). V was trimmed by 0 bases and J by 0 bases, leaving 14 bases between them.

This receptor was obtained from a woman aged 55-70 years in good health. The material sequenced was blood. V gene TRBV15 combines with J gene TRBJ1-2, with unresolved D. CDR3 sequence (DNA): TGTGCCACCAGCAGAGATCAGAAGGAGGGAGCTAACTATGGCTACACCTTC. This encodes CATSRDQKEGANYGYTF.